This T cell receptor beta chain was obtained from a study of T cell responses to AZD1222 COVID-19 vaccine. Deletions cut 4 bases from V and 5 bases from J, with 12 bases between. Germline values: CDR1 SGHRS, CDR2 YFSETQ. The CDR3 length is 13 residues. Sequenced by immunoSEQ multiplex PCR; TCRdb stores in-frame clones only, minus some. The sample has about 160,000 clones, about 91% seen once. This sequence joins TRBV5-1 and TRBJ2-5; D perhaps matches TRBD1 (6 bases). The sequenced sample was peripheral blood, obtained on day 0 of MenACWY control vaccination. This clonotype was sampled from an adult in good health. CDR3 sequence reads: CASSNRVRETQYF. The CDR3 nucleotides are TGCGCCAGCAGCAACAGGGTTAGGGAGACCCAGTACTTC.